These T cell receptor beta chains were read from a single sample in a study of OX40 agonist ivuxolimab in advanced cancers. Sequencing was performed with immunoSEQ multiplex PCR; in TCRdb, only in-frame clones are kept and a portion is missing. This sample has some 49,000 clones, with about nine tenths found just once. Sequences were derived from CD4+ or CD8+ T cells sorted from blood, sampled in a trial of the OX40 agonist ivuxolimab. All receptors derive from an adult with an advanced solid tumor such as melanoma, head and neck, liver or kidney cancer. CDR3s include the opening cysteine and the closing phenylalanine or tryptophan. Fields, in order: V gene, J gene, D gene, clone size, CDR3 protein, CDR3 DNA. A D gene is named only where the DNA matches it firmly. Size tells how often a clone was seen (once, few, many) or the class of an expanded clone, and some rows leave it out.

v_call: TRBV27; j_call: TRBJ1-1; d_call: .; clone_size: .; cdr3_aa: CASSLRRNTEAFF; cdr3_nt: TGTGCCAGCAGTTTACGCAGGAACACTGAAGCTTTCTTT
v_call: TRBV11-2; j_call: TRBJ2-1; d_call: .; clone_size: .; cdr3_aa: CASSVTPANEQFF; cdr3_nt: TGTGCCAGCAGCGTGACCCCAGCGAATGAGCAGTTCTTC
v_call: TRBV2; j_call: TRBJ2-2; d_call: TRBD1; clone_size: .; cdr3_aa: CARSRDRNTGELFF; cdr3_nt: TGTGCCAGGTCCCGGGACAGGAACACCGGGGAGCTGTTTTTT
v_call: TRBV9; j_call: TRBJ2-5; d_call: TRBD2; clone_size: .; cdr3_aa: CASSVDGWRGDETQYF; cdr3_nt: TGTGCCAGCAGCGTAGATGGGTGGCGGGGGGACGAGACCCAGTACTTC
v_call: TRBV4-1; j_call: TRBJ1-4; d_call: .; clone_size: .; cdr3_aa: CASSRQVNEKLFF; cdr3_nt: TGCGCCAGCAGCCGACAGGTTAATGAAAAACTGTTTTTT
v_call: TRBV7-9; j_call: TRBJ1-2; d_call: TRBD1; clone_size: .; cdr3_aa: CASSPFGTGVFNDYGYTF; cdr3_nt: TGTGCCAGCAGCCCTTTCGGGACAGGGGTGTTTAACGACTATGGCTACACCTTC
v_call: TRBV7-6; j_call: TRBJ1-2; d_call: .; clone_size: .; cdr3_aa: CASSLDAGDNYGYTF; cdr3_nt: TGTGCCAGCAGCTTAGACGCCGGGGACAACTATGGCTACACCTTC
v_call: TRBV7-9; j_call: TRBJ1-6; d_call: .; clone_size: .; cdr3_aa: CASSAVSTGNSPLHF; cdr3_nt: TGTGCCAGCAGCGCAGTTTCCACCGGGAATTCACCCCTCCACTTT
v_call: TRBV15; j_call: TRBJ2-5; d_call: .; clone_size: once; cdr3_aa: CATSRVVETQYF; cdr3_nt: TGTGCCACCAGCAGAGTGGTAGAGACCCAGTACTTC
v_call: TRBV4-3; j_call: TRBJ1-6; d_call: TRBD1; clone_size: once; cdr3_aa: CASSQDMGTDYNSPLHF; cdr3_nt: TGCGCCAGCAGCCAAGATATGGGGACAGATTATAATTCACCCCTCCACTTT
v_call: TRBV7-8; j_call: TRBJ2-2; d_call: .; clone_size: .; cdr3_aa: CASSLSRGIGTGELFF; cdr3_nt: TGTGCCAGCAGCCTGTCCAGGGGAATTGGCACCGGGGAGCTGTTTTTT
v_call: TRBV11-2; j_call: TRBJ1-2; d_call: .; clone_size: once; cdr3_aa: CASSLPRGGSNYGHTF; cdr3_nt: TGTGCCAGCAGCTTGCCCAGGGGCGGCTCAAACTATGGCCACACCTTC
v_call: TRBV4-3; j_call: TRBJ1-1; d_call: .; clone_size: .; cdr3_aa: CASSQGGRKTEAFF; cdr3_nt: TGCGCCAGCAGCCAAGGGGGGCGTAAGACTGAAGCTTTCTTT
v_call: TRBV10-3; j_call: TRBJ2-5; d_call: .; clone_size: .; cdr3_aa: CAIRGDGGETQYF; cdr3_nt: TGTGCCATCAGGGGAGATGGGGGAGAGACCCAGTACTTC
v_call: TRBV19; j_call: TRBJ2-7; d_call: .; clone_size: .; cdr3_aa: CASSPRDGYEQYF; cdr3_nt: TGTGCCAGTAGTCCCAGGGACGGCTACGAGCAGTACTTC
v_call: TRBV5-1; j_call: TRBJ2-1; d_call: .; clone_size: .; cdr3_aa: CASSSQNGYEQFF; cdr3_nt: TGCGCCAGCAGCTCCCAGAACGGCTATGAGCAGTTCTTC
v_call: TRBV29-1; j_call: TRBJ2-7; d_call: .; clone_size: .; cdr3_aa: CSVGRGTSYEQYF; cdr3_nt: TGCAGCGTGGGAAGGGGGACAAGCTACGAGCAGTACTTC
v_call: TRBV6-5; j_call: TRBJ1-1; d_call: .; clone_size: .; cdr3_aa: CASSSQDDTEAFF; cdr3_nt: TGTGCCAGCAGTTCACAGGACGACACTGAAGCTTTCTTT
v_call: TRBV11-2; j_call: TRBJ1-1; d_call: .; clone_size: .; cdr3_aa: CASNAAWNTEAFF; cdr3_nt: TGTGCCAGCAACGCTGCGTGGAACACTGAAGCTTTCTTT
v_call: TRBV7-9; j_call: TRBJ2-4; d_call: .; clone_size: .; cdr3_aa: CASSDGQKNIQYF; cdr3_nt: TGTGCCAGCAGCGATGGACAGAAAAACATTCAGTACTTC
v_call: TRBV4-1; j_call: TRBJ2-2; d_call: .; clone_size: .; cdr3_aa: CASSQAARTGELFF; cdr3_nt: TGCGCCAGCAGCCAAGCCGCCCGCACCGGGGAGCTGTTTTTT
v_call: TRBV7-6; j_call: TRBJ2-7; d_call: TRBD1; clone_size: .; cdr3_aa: CASSLAPGQGTYEQYF; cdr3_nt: TGTGCCAGCAGCTTAGCCCCGGGACAGGGAACCTACGAGCAGTACTTC
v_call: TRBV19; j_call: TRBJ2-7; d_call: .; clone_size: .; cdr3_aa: CASKLTGIAYEQYF; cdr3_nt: TGTGCCAGCAAACTCACAGGGATCGCCTACGAGCAGTACTTC
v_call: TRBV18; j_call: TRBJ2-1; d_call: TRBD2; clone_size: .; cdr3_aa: CASSPVSGTGNEQFF; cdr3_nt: TGTGCCAGCTCACCAGTCAGCGGGACGGGGAATGAGCAGTTCTTC
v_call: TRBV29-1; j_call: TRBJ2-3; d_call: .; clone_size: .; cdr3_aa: CSVENPVGSGSTDTQYF; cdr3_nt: TGCAGCGTTGAGAACCCGGTCGGTAGCGGTAGCACAGATACGCAGTATTTT
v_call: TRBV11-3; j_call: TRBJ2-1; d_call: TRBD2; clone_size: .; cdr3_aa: CASSSGTSGLKGHNEQFF; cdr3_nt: TGTGCCAGCAGCTCCGGGACTAGCGGGCTAAAGGGCCACAATGAGCAGTTCTTC
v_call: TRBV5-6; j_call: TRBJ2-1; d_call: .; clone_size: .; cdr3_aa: CASSFNHNEQFF; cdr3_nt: TGTGCCAGCAGCTTTAACCACAATGAGCAGTTCTTC
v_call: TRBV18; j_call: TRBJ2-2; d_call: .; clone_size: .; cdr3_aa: CASSPVGAGNTGELFF; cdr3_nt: TGTGCCAGCTCACCGGTCGGAGCGGGTAACACCGGGGAGCTGTTTTTT
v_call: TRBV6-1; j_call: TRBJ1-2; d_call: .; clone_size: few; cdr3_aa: CASKEIRGGYTF; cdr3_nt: TGTGCCAGCAAGGAGATAAGAGGTGGCTACACCTTC
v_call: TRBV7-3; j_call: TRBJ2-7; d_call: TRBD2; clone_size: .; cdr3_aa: CASSFVGLAGHEQYF; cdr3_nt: TGTGCCAGCAGCTTTGTCGGACTAGCGGGGCACGAGCAGTACTTC
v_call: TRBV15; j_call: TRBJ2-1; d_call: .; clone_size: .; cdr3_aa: CATSRDSRSEQFF; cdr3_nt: TGTGCCACCAGCAGAGATTCCAGGAGTGAGCAGTTCTTC
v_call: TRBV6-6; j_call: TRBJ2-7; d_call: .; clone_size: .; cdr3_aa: CASSAGYEQYF; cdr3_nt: TGTGCCAGCAGTGCAGGGTACGAGCAGTACTTC
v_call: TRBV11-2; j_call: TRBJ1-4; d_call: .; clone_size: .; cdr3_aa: CASSFDRQEKLFF; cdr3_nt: TGTGCCAGCAGCTTTGACAGGCAAGAAAAACTGTTTTTT
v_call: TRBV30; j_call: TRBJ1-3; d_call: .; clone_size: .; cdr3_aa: CAWSNRDTGNTIYF; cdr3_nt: TGTGCCTGGAGTAACAGGGATACTGGAAACACCATATATTTT
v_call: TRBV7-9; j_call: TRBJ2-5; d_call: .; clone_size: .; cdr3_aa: CASSLSQPGETQYF; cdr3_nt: TGTGCCAGCAGCTTATCACAGCCTGGGGAGACCCAGTACTTC
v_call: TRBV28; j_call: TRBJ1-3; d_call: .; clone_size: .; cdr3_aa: CASSFDRASSGNTIYF; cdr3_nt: TGTGCCAGCAGTTTCGATAGGGCGAGCTCTGGAAACACCATATATTTT
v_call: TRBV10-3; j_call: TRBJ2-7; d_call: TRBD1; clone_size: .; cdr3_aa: CAISNRDRDYEQYF; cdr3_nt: TGTGCCATCAGTAACCGGGACAGGGACTACGAGCAGTACTTC
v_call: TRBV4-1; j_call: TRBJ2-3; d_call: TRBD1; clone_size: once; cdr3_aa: CASSQGDRGQDTQYF; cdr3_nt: TGCGCCAGCAGCCAGGGGGACAGGGGTCAGGATACGCAGTATTTT
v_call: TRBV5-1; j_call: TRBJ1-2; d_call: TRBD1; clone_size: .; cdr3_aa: CASSLGDRGYGYTF; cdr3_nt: TGCGCCAGCAGCTTGGGGGACAGGGGCTATGGCTACACCTTC
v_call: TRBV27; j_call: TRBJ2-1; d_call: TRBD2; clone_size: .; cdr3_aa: CASSWGTINEQFF; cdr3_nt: TGTGCCAGCAGTTGGGGGACTATCAATGAGCAGTTCTTC
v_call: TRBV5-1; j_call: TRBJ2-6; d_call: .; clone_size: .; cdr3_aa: CASSFSGVGANVLTF; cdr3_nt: TGCGCCAGCAGCTTTAGTGGAGTTGGGGCCAACGTCCTGACTTTC
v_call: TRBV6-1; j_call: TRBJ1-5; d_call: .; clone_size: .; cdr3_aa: CASSEQRDQPQHF; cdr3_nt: TGTGCCAGCAGTGAACAAAGGGATCAGCCCCAGCATTTT
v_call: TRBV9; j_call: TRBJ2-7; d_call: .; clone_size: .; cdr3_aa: CASSVESGLPYEQYF; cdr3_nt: TGTGCCAGCAGCGTAGAAAGCGGGCTACCCTACGAGCAGTACTTC
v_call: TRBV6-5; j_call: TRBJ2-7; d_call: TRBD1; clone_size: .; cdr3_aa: CASSWGQGSSYEQYF; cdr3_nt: TGTGCCAGCAGCTGGGGACAGGGGAGCTCCTACGAGCAGTACTTC
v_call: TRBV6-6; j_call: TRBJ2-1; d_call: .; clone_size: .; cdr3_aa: CATLASVNEQFF; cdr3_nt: TGTGCCACCCTGGCCAGCGTAAATGAGCAGTTCTTC
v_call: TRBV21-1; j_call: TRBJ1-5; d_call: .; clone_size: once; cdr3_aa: CASSKYGVSNQPQHF; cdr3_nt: TGTGCCAGCAGCAAATACGGGGTTAGCAATCAGCCCCAGCATTTT
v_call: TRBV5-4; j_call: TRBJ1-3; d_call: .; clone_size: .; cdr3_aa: CATTNRNSGNTIYF; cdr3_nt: TGTGCCACCACCAATCGGAACTCTGGAAACACCATATATTTT
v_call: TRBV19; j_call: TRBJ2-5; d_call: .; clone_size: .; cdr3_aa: CASKVQGGETQYF; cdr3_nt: TGTGCCAGTAAAGTGCAGGGCGGCGAGACCCAGTACTTC